The 10 T cell receptor beta chains below all came from one sample that was sequenced in a study of control samples from healthy donors and cancer patients. The table came from immunoSEQ multiplex PCR; TCRdb's copy has only in-frame clones and leaves some out. Among about 100,000 clones listed, around 90% were seen once. The specimen was blood. Source of these receptors: a woman aged 18-29 years in good health.

The chain couples TRBV5-4 to TRBJ2-7; 8 bases map to TRBD2. Germline CDR1 is SGHNT and CDR2 is YYREEE (reference sequence). Germline trimming cut 1 base from V and 4 bases from J; bases unmatched to any gene: 7. This CDR3 comprises 15 residues. CDR3 amino acids: CASSLPQAGAYEQYF. CDR3 nucleotide sequence: TGTGCCAGCAGCTTGCCCCAAGCGGGAGCATACGAGCAGTACTTC. The full variable domain, completed using reference TRBV5-4 and TRBJ2-7, is ETGVTQSPTHLIKTRGQQVTLRCSSQSGHNTVSWYQQALGQGPQFIFQYYREEENGRGNFPPRFSGLQFPNYSSELNVNALELDDSALYLCASSLPQAGAYEQYFGPGTRLTVT.

This rearrangement joins TRBV5-1 to TRBJ2-5; D remains ambiguous. The V gene's germline CDR1 is SGHRS and CDR2 YFSETQ. V lost 2 bases and J 3 bases, leaving 8 bases between the germline ends. This CDR3 comprises 13 residues. The CDR3 DNA sequence: TGCGCCAGCAGCTTAGGCCCAAAAGAGACCCAGTACTTC. Protein: CASSLGPKETQYF.

The chain is built from TRBV10-3 and TRBJ2-1; D is ambiguous. The V gene lost 2 bases and the J gene lost 5 bases, with 13 bases spanning the gap. Germline V CDR1 and CDR2: ENHRY, SYGVKD. The CDR3 totals 15 residues. The CDR3 DNA reads TGTGCCATCAGTGAGGGTCAGTCAAAAAACAATGAGCAGTTCTTC. It is translated as CAISEGQSKNNEQFF.

A single count supports this clone. The chain employs TRBV5-6 and TRBJ1-4; perhaps TRBD1 as D (5 bases). Between the trimmed V and J ends, which lost 5 bases and 4 bases, there was a span of 9 bases. The V gene's germline CDR1 is SGHDT and CDR2 YYEEEE. The CDR3 spans 13 residues. The CDR3 sequence is CASSLRVNEKLFF. DNA of the CDR3: TGTGCCAGCAGTCTCAGGGTTAATGAAAAACTGTTTTTT.

The rearrangement joins TRBV12-5 to TRBJ2-3; D unclear. Germline CDR1 and CDR2: LGHNT and FRNRAP. This CDR3 spans 15 amino acids. Trimming removed 1 base at V and 0 bases at J, with 8 bases between. In DNA, the CDR3 is TGTGCTAGTGGTTTGGGGGATACTAGCACAGATACGCAGTATTTT. The encoded protein is CASGLGDTSTDTQYF. Together with reference TRBV12-5 and TRBJ2-3, the CDR3 gives the full variable domain: DARVTQTPRHKVTEMGQEVTMRCQPILGHNTVFWYRQTMMQGLELLAYFRNRAPLDDSGMPKDRFSAEMPDATLATLKIQPSEPRDSAVYFCASGLGDTSTDTQYFGPGTRLTVL.

This clone was detected only once. V usage is TRBV27 and J usage is TRBJ2-4; no firm D call. This CDR3 has 13 amino acids. CDR1 and CDR2 from the germline V gene are MNHEY and SMNVEV (reference sequence). V dropped 5 bases and J dropped 4 bases, with 9 bases sitting between them. This chain's CDR3 is CASSPGQKNIQYF. CDR3 coding DNA: TGTGCCAGCAGTCCTGGGCAAAAAAACATTCAGTACTTC.

A word on this clone: Within the sample, other DNA sequences also encode this same CDR3. The chain joins TRBV6-4 to TRBJ2-1; D ambiguous. Germline V gene sequence: CDR1 MRHNA, CDR2 SNTAGT. CDR3 length equals 13 residues. The V and J ends lost 0 bases and 0 bases respectively, with 0 bases between them. This CDR3 is CASSDSSYNEQFF. As DNA, the CDR3 is TGTGCCAGCAGTGACTCCTCCTACAATGAGCAGTTCTTC.

The chain recombines TRBV30 with TRBJ1-2; the D gene is possibly TRBD1 (5 bases). This CDR3 is 13 amino acids long. V lost 0 bases to trimming and J lost 4 bases, with 9 bases between them. Germline V gene data show CDR1 as GTSNPN and CDR2 as SVGIG (reference sequence). The DNA of the CDR3 is TGTGCCTGGAGTGTGGCAGGGACCTATGGCTACACCTTC. Amino acid sequence: CAWSVAGTYGYTF.

The V gene is TRBV7-2, the J gene TRBJ2-7, with a weak D call TRBD2 (6 bases). The germline CDR1 and CDR2 sequences are SGHTA and FQGNSA. The ends were cut back, 5 bases at V and 4 bases at J, with 21 bases in the middle. This CDR3 comprises 16 residues. CDR3 sequence: CASSPLPGRDSYEQYF. As DNA, the CDR3 is TGTGCCAGCAGCCCCCTACCGGGGCGGGATAGTTACGAGCAGTACTTC.

The chain is built from TRBV30 and TRBJ2-7; the match to TRBD1 covers 9 bases. This CDR3 is 14 amino acids long. With 3 bases clipped from V and 3 bases from J, the junction kept 6 bases outside the gene matches. CDR1 and CDR2 (germline): GTSNPN, SVGIG (reference sequence). For the CDR3, the DNA is TGTGCCTGGAGGATACAGGGGGCCTACTACGAGCAGTACTTC. It translates to CAWRIQGAYYEQYF.